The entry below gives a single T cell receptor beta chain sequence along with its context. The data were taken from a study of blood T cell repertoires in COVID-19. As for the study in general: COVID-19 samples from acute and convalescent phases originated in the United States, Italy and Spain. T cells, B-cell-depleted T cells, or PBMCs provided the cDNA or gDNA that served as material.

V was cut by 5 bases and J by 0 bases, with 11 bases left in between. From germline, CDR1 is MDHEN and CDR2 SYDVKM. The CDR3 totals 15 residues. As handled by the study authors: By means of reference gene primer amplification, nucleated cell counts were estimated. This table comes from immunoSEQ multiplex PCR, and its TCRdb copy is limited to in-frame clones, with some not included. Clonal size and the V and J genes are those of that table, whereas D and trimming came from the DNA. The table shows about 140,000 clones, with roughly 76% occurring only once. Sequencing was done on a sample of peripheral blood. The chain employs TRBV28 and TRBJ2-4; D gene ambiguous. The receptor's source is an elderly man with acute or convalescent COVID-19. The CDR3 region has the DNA TGTGCCAGCAGTGAGGCAGTTCTAGCCAAAAACATTCAGTACTTC. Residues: CASSEAVLAKNIQYF. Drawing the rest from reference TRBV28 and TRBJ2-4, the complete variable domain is DVKVTQSSRYLVKRTGEKVFLECVQDMDHENMFWYRQDPGLGLRLIYFSYDVKMKEKGDIPEGYSVSREKKERFSLILESASTNQTSMYLCASSEAVLAKNIQYFGAGTRLSVL.